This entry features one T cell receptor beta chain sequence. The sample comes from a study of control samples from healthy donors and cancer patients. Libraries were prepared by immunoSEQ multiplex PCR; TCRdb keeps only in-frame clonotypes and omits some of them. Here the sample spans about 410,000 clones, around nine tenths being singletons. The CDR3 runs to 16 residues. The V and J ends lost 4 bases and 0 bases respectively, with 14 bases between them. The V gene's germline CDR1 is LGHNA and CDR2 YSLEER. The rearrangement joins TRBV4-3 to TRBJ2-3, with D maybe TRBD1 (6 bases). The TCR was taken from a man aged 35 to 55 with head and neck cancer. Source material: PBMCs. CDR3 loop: CASSPGGPGSTDTQYF. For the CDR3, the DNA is TGCGCCAGCAGCCCTGGGGGCCCGGGAAGCACAGATACGCAGTATTTT.